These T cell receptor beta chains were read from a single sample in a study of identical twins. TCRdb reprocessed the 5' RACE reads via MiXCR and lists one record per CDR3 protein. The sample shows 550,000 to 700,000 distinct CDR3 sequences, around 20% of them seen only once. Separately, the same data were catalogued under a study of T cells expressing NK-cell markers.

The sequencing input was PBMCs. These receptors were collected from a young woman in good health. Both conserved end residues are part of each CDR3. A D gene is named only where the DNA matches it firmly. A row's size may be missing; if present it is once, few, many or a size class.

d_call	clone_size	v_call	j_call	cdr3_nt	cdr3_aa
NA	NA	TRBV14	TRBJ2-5	TGTGCCAGCAGCTCCCTCGGTACAGACCAAGAGACCCAGTACTTC	CASSSLGTDQETQYF
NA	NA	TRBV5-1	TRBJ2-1	TGCGCCAGCAGCCCACAGGGCCTCAATGAGCAGTTCTTC	CASSPQGLNEQFF
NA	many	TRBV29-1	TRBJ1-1	TGCAGCGTTGAATTTCAGCGGAACACTGAAGCTTTCTTT	CSVEFQRNTEAFF
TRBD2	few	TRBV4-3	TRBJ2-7	TGCGCCAGCAGCCACGGACTAGCGGGGTACTACGAGCAGTACTTC	CASSHGLAGYYEQYF
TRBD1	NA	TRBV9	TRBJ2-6	TGTGCCAGCAGTGACTCATTGGACAGGGTCTTCTCTGGGGCCAACGTCCTGACTTTC	CASSDSLDRVFSGANVLTF
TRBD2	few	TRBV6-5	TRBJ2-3	TGTGCCAGCAGCAGGACTAGCGGGGCTCGGACAGATACGCAGTATTTT	CASSRTSGARTDTQYF
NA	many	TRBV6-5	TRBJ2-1	TGTGCCAGCAGCACGGACACGAGGGGTTTGTATGAGCAGTTCTTC	CASSTDTRGLYEQFF
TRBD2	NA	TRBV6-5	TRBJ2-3	TGTGCCAGCAGTTACTCACCGGGACTAGCGGGGGTTGGCACAGATACGCAGTATTTT	CASSYSPGLAGVGTDTQYF
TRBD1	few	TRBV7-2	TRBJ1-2	TGTGCCAGCAGCTTACGACAGGGGAAGGGCTACACCTTC	CASSLRQGKGYTF
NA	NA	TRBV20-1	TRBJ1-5	TGCAGTGCTGCTGACAGGAGGGGCAATCAGCCCCAGCATTTT	CSAADRRGNQPQHF
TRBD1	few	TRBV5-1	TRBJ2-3	TGCGCCAGCAGCTTTACCGGGACAGCGGCAGATACGCAGTATTTT	CASSFTGTAADTQYF
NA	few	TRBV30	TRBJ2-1	TGTGCCTGGAGTCCTTTCGGGCTAGCACCGAACAATGAGCAGTTCTTC	CAWSPFGLAPNNEQFF
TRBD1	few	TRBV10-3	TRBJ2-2	TGTGCCATCAGTCCGGACAGGGACACCGGGGAGCTGTTTTTT	CAISPDRDTGELFF
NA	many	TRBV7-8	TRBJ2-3	TGTGCCAGCAGCTTGATGGGGGGCCGGGATACGCAGTATTTT	CASSLMGGRDTQYF
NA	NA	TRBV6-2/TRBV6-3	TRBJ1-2	TGTGCCAGCAATGATCTCAAGCTTGGAAACACCTTC	CASNDLKLGNTF
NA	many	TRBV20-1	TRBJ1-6	TGCAGTGCTAGAGATCTCGCCCGTCAACCCCTCCACTTT	CSARDLARQPLHF
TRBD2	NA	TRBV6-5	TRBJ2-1	TGTGCCAGCAGTTACTCGAACCTAGCGGGAGGCCATGAGCAGTTCTTC	CASSYSNLAGGHEQFF
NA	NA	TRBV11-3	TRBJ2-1	TGTGCCAGCAGCTTAGTTGGAGGGATTGAGCAGTTCTTC	CASSLVGGIEQFF
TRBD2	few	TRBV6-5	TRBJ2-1	TGTGCCAGCAGTTACAGTCGGGAGGGCCGCAATGAGCAGTTCTTC	CASSYSREGRNEQFF
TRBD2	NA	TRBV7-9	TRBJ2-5	TGTGCCAGCAGCGTTGGCCAGACTAGCGGGGTTAAAGAGACCCAGTACTTC	CASSVGQTSGVKETQYF
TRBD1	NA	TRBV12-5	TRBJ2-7	TGTGCTAGTGGGCCACGGGACGGGACAGGGACTACCTACGAGCAGTACTTC	CASGPRDGTGTTYEQYF